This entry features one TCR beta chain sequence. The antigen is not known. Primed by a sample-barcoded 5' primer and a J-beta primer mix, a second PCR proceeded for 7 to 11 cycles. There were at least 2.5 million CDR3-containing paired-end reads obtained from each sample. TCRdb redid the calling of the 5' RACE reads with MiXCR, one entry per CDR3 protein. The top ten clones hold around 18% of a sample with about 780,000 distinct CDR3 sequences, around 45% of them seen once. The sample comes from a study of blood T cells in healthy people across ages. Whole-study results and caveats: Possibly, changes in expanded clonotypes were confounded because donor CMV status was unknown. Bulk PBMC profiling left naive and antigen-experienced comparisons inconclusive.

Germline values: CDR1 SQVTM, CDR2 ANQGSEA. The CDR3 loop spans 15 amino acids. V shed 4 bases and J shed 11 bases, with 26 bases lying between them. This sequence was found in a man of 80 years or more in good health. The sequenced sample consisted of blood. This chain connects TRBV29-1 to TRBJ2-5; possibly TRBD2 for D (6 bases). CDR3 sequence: CSVGSPGLDYNEQYF. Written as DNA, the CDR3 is TGCAGCGTTGGTTCCCCGGGACTGGATTACAATGAGCAGTACTTC.